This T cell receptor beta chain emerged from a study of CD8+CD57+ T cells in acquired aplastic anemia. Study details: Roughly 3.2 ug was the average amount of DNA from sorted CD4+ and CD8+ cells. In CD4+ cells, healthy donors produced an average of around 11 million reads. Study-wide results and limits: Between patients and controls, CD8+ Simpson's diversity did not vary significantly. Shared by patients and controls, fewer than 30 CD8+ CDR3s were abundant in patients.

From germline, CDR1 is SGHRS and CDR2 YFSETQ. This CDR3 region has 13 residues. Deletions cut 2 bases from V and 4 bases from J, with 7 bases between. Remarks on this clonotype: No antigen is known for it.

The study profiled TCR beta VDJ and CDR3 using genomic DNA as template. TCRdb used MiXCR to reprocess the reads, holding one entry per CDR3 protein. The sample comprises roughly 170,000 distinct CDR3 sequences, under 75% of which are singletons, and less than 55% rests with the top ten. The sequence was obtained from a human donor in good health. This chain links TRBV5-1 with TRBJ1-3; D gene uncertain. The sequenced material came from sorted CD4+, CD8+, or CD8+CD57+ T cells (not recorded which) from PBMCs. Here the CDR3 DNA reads TGCGCCAGCAGCTTAGAACAAGGAAACACCATATATTTT. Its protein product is CASSLEQGNTIYF. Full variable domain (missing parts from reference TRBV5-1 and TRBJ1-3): KAGVTQTPRYLIKTRGQQVTLSCSPISGHRSVSWYQQTPGQGLQFLFEYFSETQRNKGNFPGRFSGRQFSNSRSEMNVSTLELGDSALYLCASSLEQGNTIYFGEGSWLTVV.